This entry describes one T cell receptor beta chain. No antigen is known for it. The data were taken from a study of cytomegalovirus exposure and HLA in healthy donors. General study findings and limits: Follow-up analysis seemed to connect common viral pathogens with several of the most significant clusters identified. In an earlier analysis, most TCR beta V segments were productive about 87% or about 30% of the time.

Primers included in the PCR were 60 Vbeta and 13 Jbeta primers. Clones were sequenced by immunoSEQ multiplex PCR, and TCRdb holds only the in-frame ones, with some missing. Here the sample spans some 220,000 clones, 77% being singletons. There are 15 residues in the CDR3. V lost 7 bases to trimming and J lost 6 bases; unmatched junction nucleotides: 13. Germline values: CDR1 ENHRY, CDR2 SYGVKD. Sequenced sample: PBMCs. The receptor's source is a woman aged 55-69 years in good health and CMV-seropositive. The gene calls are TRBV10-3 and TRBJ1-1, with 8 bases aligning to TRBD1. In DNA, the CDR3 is TGTGCCATCAATTCTCAGACAGGGGCGCTGGCTGAAGCTTTCTTT. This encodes CAINSQTGALAEAFF.